Listed below are T cell receptor beta chains from one sample, sequenced in a study of cytomegalovirus exposure and HLA in healthy donors. Generated by immunoSEQ multiplex PCR, the TCRdb table keeps only in-frame clones and is missing some. The table lists around 150,000 clones, around nine tenths of them singletons. Sequencing input: PBMCs. These receptors all come from a woman younger than 30 in good health and CMV-seropositive. Each CDR3 is given with its conserved first and last residue.

J	V	CDR3
TRBJ1-4	TRBV30	CAWMYRGEKLFF
TRBJ2-7	TRBV6-5	CASSETGVGEQYF
TRBJ2-7	TRBV30	CAWSPSGEQYF
TRBJ1-1	TRBV19	CASTGLQRGTEAFF
TRBJ2-3	TRBV9	CASSVAGLSTDTQYF
.	TRBV27	CASRVGLAGGFDEQYF
TRBJ1-2	TRBV9	CASSVRPAEGAGGYTF
TRBJ1-5	TRBV19	CASSAQGSQPQHF
TRBJ1-1	TRBV2	CASTWDRRAEAFF
TRBJ2-3	TRBV7-2	CASSLLAGYSTDTQYF
TRBJ2-5	TRBV6-5	CASSYRTPRETQYF
TRBJ1-1	TRBV27	CASRVRQGSNTEAFF
TRBJ2-1	TRBV7-7	CASSLGGSSNEQFF
TRBJ2-7	TRBV9	CASSVGAGQTYEQYF
TRBJ2-3	TRBV15	CATSPLELAGADTQYF
TRBJ2-7	TRBV11-3	CASSVPGLSYEQYF
TRBJ2-3	TRBV7-9	CASSELAGGNSDTQYF
TRBJ2-2	TRBV19	CASSTRLAPTGELFF
TRBJ2-3	TRBV7-2	CASSLVAVSTDTQYF
TRBJ2-7	TRBV27	CASSFSGGGIYEQYF
TRBJ2-7	TRBV7-2	CASSLVKHEQYF
TRBJ1-3	TRBV19	CASSIGTGGNTIYF
TRBJ2-7	TRBV6-5	CASSYSAGYEQYF
TRBJ1-3	TRBV19	CASGHLDRGGNTIYF
TRBJ2-7	TRBV6-6	CASSYGTGPYEQYF
TRBJ2-1	TRBV19	CASSINGAGVNEQFF
TRBJ1-4	TRBV6-6	CASTYRTGVEKLFF
TRBJ2-7	TRBV6-5	CASRLSPSSYEQYF
TRBJ2-1	TRBV5-1	CASSFGTVLGNEQFF
TRBJ2-5	TRBV7-2	CASSLPTSGRAGETQYF
TRBJ1-5	TRBV28	CATQGRNQPQHF
TRBJ1-5	TRBV19	CATGQGRSNQPQHF
TRBJ1-2	TRBV28	CASSLRDPGPYGYTF
TRBJ2-7	TRBV7-3	CASSAGGGSYEQYF
TRBJ2-7	TRBV21-1	CASSAHRDRPYEQYF
TRBJ1-5	TRBV21-1	CASSKRYFWGGTGSNQPQHF
TRBJ1-2	TRBV6-5	CASRGTGRRTYGYTF
TRBJ2-7	TRBV15	CATSGDSYYEQYF
TRBJ2-3	TRBV7-9	CASSFSGRGTDTQYF
TRBJ2-5	TRBV10-1	CASSGQEETQYF